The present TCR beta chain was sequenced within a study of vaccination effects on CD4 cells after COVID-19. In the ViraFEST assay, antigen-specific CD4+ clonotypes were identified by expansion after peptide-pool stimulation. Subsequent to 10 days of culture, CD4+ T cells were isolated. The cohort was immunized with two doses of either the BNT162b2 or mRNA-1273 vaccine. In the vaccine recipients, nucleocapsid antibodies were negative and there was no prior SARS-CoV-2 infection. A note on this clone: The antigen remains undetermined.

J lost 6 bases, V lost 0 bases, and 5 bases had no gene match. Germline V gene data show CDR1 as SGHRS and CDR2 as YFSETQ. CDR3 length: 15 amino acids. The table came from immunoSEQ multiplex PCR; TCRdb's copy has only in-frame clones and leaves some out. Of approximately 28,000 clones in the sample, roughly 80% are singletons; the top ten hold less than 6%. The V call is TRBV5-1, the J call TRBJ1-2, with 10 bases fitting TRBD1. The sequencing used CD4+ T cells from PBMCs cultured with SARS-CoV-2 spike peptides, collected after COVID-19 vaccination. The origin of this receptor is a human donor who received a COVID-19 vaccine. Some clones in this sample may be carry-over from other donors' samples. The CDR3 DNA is TGCGCCAGCAGCTTGGGAGGGACAGGGGAAGATGGCTACACCTTC. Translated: CASSLGGTGEDGYTF. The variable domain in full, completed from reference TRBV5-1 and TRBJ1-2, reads KAGVTQTPRYLIKTRGQQVTLSCSPISGHRSVSWYQQTPGQGLQFLFEYFSETQRNKGNFPGRFSGRQFSNSRSEMNVSTLELGDSALYLCASSLGGTGEDGYTFGSGTRLTVV.